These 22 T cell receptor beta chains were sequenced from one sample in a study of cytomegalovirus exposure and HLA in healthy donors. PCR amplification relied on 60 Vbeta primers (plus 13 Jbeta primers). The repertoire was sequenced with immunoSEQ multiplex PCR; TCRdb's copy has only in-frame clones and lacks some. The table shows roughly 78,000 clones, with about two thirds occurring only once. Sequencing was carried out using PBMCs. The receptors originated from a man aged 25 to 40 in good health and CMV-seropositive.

This CDR3 reads CSVAGNEQFF. The CDR3 DNA reads TGCAGCGTTGCAGGCAACGAGCAGTTCTTC. The chain is built from TRBV29-1 and TRBJ2-1; unclear D gene. CDR1 and CDR2 (germline): SQVTM, ANQGSEA. This CDR3 is 10 amino acids long. Deletions cut 4 bases from V and 10 bases from J, with 8 bases between.

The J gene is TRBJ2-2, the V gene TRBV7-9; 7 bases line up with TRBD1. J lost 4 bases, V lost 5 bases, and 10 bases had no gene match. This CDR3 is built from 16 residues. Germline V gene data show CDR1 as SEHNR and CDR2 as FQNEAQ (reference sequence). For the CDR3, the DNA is TGTGCCAGCAGCCCGACCGGGACAGCTTCCACCGGGGAGCTGTTTTTT. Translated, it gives CASSPTGTASTGELFF.

CDR3 residues: CATTGAGGQETQYF. CDR3 sequence (DNA): TGTGCCACCACGGGAGCGGGGGGACAAGAGACCCAGTACTTC. The J gene is TRBJ2-5, the V gene TRBV28, with 9 bases identical to TRBD2. The CDR3 is made up of 14 amino acids. V shed 10 bases and J 2 bases; nucleotides not matched to a gene: 8. Germline V lookup: CDR1 MDHEN, CDR2 SYDVKM.

The CDR3 spells CASSLVRDYKETQYF. The CDR3 region has the DNA TGTGCCAGCAGCCTAGTAAGGGACTATAAAGAGACCCAGTACTTC. The chain links TRBV6-1 to TRBJ2-5; 7 bases fit TRBD2. V dropped 6 bases and J dropped 3; count of bases not matched to a gene: 10. The length of the CDR3 is 15 residues. Germline assignment: CDR1 MNHNS and CDR2 SASEGT.

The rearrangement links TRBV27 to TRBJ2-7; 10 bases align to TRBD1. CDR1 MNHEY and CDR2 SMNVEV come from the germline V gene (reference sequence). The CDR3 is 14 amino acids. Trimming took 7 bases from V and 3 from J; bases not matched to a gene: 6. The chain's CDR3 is CASKPGQGNYEQYF. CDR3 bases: TGTGCCAGCAAACCGGGACAGGGGAACTACGAGCAGTACTTC.

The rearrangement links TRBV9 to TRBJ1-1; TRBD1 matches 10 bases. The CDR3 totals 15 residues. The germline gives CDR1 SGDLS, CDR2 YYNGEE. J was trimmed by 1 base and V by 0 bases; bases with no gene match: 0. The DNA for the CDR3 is TGTGCCAGCAGCGTAGGGACAGGGGGGAACACTGAAGCTTTCTTT. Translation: CASSVGTGGNTEAFF.

The CDR3 DNA reads TGTGCCAGCAGTGAAACAGGGGGTCAGCCCCAGCATTTT. This encodes CASSETGGQPQHF. This chain links TRBV6-1 with TRBJ1-5; 8 nucleotides agree with TRBD1. Germline loops: CDR1 MNHNS, CDR2 SASEGT. Trimming removed 2 bases from V and 6 bases from J; junction bases left unmatched: 0. This CDR3 spans 13 amino acids.

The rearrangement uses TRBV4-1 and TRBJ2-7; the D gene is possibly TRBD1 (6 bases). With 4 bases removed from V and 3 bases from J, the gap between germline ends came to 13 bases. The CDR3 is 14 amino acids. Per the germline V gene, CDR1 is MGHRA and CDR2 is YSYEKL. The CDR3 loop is CASSPSTGFYEQYF. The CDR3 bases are TGCGCCAGCAGCCCCTCGACAGGTTTCTACGAGCAGTACTTC.

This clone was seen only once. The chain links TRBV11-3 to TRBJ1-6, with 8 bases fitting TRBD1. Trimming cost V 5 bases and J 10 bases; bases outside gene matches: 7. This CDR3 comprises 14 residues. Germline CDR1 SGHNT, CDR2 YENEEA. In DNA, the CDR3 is TGTGCCAGCAGCCCGACAGGGGTCGGCTCACCCCTCCACTTT. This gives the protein CASSPTGVGSPLHF.

In DNA form, the CDR3 reads TGTGCCAGCAGCTTAGGAGGAGAAAATGGCTACACCTTC. As protein: CASSLGGENGYTF. The gene calls are TRBV7-9 and TRBJ1-2; D is undetermined. The CDR3 spans 13 residues. Trimming pared 1 base from V and 6 bases from J, leaving 9 bases between. From germline, CDR1 is SEHNR and CDR2 FQNEAQ (reference sequence). The full variable domain, with the rest looked up from reference TRBV7-9 and TRBJ1-2, is DTGVSQNPRHKITKRGQNVTFRCDPISEHNRLYWYRQTLGQGPEFLTYFQNEAQLEKSRLLSDRFSAERPKGSFSTLEIQRTEQGDSAMYLCASSLGGENGYTFGSGTRLTVV.

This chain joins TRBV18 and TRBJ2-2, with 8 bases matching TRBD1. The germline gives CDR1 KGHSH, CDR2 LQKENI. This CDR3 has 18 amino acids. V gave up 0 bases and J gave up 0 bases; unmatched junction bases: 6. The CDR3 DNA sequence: TGTGCCAGCTCACCACCGATGGGACAGGCTTCGAACACCGGGGAGCTGTTTTTT. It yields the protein CASSPPMGQASNTGELFF.

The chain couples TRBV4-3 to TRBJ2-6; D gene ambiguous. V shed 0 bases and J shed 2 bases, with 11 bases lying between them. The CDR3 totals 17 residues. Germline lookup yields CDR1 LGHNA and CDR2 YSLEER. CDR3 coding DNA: TGCGCCAGCAGCCAAGATGTAGGAGCCACTGGGGCCAACGTCCTGACTTTC. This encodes CASSQDVGATGANVLTF.

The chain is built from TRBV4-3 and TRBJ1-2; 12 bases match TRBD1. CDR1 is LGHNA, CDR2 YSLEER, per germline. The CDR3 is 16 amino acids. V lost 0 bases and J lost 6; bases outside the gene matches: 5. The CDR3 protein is CASSQDFGTGGNGYTF. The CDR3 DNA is TGCGCCAGCAGCCAAGATTTCGGGACAGGGGGCAATGGCTACACCTTC.

In nucleotides, the CDR3 is TGCGCCAGCAGCTTGGCAGGGGACACTGAAGCTTTCTTT. As protein: CASSLAGDTEAFF. The chain combines TRBV5-1 with TRBJ1-1; D is possibly TRBD1 (6 bases). The germline gives CDR1 SGHRS, CDR2 YFSETQ. The CDR3 has 13 residues. V lost 0 bases and J lost 3, with 6 bases in between. Drawing the rest from reference TRBV5-1 and TRBJ1-1, the complete variable domain is KAGVTQTPRYLIKTRGQQVTLSCSPISGHRSVSWYQQTPGQGLQFLFEYFSETQRNKGNFPGRFSGRQFSNSRSEMNVSTLELGDSALYLCASSLAGDTEAFFGQGTRLTVV.

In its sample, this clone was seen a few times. CDR3 region: CASSTTSQGTDTQYF. CDR3 sequence (DNA): TGCGCCAGCAGCACAACTAGCCAAGGGACAGATACGCAGTATTTT. This chain links TRBV5-1 with TRBJ2-3, with D perhaps matching TRBD2 (6 bases). With 4 bases removed from V and 3 bases from J, the gap between germline ends came to 15 bases. The CDR3 consists of 15 residues. In germline, CDR1 is SGHRS, CDR2 YFSETQ.

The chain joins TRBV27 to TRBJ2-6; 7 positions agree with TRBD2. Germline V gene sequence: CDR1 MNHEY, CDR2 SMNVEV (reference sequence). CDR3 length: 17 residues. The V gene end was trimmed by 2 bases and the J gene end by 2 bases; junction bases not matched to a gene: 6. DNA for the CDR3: TGTGCCAGCAGTTTAATCATGGGAGGGCCTGGGGCCAACGTCCTGACTTTC. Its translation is CASSLIMGGPGANVLTF. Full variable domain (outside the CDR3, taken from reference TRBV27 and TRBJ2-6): EAQVTQNPRYLITVTGKKLTVTCSQNMNHEYMSWYRQDPGLGLRQIYYSMNVEVTDKGDVPEGYKVSRKEKRNFPLILESPSPNQTSLYFCASSLIMGGPGANVLTFGAGSRLTVL.

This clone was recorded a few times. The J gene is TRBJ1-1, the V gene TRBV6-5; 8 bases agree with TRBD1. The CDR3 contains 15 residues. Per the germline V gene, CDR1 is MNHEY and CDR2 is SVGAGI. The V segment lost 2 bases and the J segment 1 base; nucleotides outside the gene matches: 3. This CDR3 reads CASSYAGTGNTEAFF. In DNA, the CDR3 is TGTGCCAGCAGTTACGCCGGGACAGGGAACACTGAAGCTTTCTTT.

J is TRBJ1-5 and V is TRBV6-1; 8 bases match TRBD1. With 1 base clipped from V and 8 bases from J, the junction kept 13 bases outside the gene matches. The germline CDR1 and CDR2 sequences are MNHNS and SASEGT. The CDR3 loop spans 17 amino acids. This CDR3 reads CASSEGQGADFVEPQHF. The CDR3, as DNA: TGTGCCAGCAGTGAAGGGCAGGGGGCGGACTTTGTGGAGCCCCAGCATTTT.

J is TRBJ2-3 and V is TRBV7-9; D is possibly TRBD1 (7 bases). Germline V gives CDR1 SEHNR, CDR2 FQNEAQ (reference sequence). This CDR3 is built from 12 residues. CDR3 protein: CATRGAGDTQYF. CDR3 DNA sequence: TGTGCGACCAGGGGGGCCGGAGATACGCAGTATTTT.

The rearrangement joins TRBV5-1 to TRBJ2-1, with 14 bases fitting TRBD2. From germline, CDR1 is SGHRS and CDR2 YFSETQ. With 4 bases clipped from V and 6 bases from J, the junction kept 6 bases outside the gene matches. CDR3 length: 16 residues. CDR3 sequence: CASSQGLAGGLNEQFF. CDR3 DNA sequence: TGCGCCAGCAGCCAAGGACTAGCGGGGGGCCTCAATGAGCAGTTCTTC.

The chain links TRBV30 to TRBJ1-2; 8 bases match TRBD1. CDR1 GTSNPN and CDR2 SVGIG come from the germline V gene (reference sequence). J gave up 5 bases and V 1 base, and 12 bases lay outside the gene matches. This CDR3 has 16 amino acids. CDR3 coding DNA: TGTGCCTGGAGTGGATCGGACAGGGAGTTCCTTTATGGCTACACCTTC. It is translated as CAWSGSDREFLYGYTF.

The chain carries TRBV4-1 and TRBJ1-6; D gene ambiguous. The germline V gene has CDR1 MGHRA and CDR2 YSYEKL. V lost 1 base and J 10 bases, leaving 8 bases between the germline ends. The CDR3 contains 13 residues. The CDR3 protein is CASSQVGESPLHF. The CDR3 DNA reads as TGCGCCAGCAGCCAAGTTGGAGAGTCACCCCTCCACTTT.